The 14 T cell receptor beta chains below come from one sample, sequenced in a study of cytomegalovirus exposure and HLA in healthy donors. PCR employed 60 Vbeta and 13 Jbeta primers. Sequencing was performed with immunoSEQ multiplex PCR; in TCRdb, only in-frame clones are kept and a portion is missing. This table lists roughly 200,000 clones. The specimen was PBMCs. The receptors come from a girl aged 2-10 years in good health and CMV-seropositive.

The CDR3 DNA sequence: TGTGCCAGCACCCCGTCAGCCTACGAGCAGTACTTC. Protein sequence: CASTPSAYEQYF. The chain recombines TRBV6-1 with TRBJ2-7; D gene unclear. The V gene lost 7 bases and the J gene lost 2 bases, with 9 bases spanning the gap. The CDR3 has 12 amino acids. CDR1 is MNHNS and CDR2 is SASEGT in the germline V gene.

The gene calls are TRBV27 and TRBJ2-7; D not resolved. The CDR3 loop spans 13 amino acids. CDR1 is MNHEY and CDR2 is SMNVEV in the germline V gene (reference sequence). V lost 3 bases to trimming and J lost 0 bases, with 6 bases between them. The DNA of the CDR3 is TGTGCCAGCAGTTTGGCAGGCTCCTACGAGCAGTACTTC. This translates into CASSLAGSYEQYF.

The gene calls are TRBV10-3 and TRBJ2-7; D is possibly TRBD2 (6 bases). The V end was cut by 10 bases, the J end by 0 bases, with 16 bases between. Germline loops: CDR1 ENHRY, CDR2 SYGVKD. This CDR3 comprises 14 residues. CDR3 protein: CATRGAGYSYEQYF. CDR3 DNA sequence: TGTGCCACCCGCGGGGCGGGATACTCCTACGAGCAGTACTTC.

This chain links TRBV27 with TRBJ1-1; 7 nucleotides align to TRBD1. Per germline, CDR1 MNHEY and CDR2 SMNVEV (reference sequence). The V segment lost 11 bases and the J segment 4 bases; nucleotides outside the gene matches: 7. There are 12 residues in the CDR3. The CDR3 sequence is CASQAGGTEAFF. The CDR3 nucleotides are TGTGCCTCTCAGGCAGGGGGCACTGAAGCTTTCTTT.

The CDR3 region has the DNA TGTGCCAGCAGCCCTGGACAGTCCAATGAGCAGTTCTTC. It yields the protein CASSPGQSNEQFF. This chain connects TRBV11-2 to TRBJ2-1, with TRBD1 as a possible D gene (6 bases). Germline loops: CDR1 SGHAT, CDR2 FQNNGV. This CDR3 region has 13 residues. Trimming pared 5 bases from V and 6 bases from J, leaving 11 bases between.

The rearrangement uses TRBV21-1 and TRBJ1-2. TRBV21-1 is a known pseudogene. The CDR3 sequence is 13 residues long. The CDR3 protein is CAPTRWAFGGYTF. DNA for the CDR3: TGTGCCCCTACTAGGTGGGCATTCGGGGGCTACACCTTC.

The chain uses TRBV10-1 and TRBJ1-5; no reliable D call. The ends were cut back, 3 bases at V and 8 bases at J, with 11 bases in the middle. This CDR3 comprises 13 residues. Looked up from germline, CDR1 is WNHNN and CDR2 is SYGVQD (reference sequence). CDR3 sequence reads: CASSDGFMKPQHF. For the CDR3, the DNA is TGCGCCAGCAGTGACGGTTTTATGAAGCCCCAGCATTTT.

This chain joins TRBV6-5 and TRBJ2-7; 10 bases align to TRBD2. The J segment lost 4 bases and the V segment lost 5 bases, leaving 5 bases of the junction unmatched. The CDR3 is 14 amino acids. Germline-derived CDR1 and CDR2 are MNHEY and SVGAGI. The CDR3 coding sequence is TGTGCCAGCAGTCGAGCGGGAGGGCCATACGAGCAGTACTTC. As protein: CASSRAGGPYEQYF.

The chain couples TRBV28 to TRBJ1-2, with TRBD1 as a possible D gene (5 bases). The germline V gene has CDR1 MDHEN and CDR2 SYDVKM. Between the trimmed V and J ends, which lost 6 bases and 4 bases, there was a span of 12 bases. There are 13 residues in the CDR3. CDR3 sequence reads: CASRPSTAYGYTF. The DNA of the CDR3 is TGTGCCAGCAGACCATCGACAGCCTATGGCTACACCTTC.

The V call is TRBV5-1, the J call TRBJ2-7; 9 nucleotides line up with TRBD2. Per the germline V gene, CDR1 is SGHRS and CDR2 is YFSETQ. V lost 0 bases and J lost 5; bases outside the gene matches: 3. The CDR3 extends over 14 amino acids. The CDR3 DNA reads TGCGCCAGCAGCTTGGAGGCGGGAGGGCACGAGCAGTACTTC. Translation gives CASSLEAGGHEQYF.

The chain couples TRBV19 to TRBJ1-1; weak D call: TRBD1 (6 bases). The CDR3 covers 13 residues. V lost 9 bases and J lost 3, with 14 bases in between. Germline CDR1 is LNHDA and CDR2 is SQIVND (reference sequence). This chain's CDR3 is CASLQGGDTEAFF. DNA for the CDR3: TGTGCCAGCCTACAGGGAGGGGACACTGAAGCTTTCTTT.

The CDR3 loop reads CAWSIQGDQPQHF. The CDR3 DNA reads TGTGCCTGGAGTATTCAGGGGGATCAGCCCCAGCATTTT. The chain uses TRBV30 and TRBJ1-5; 7 bases are a match to TRBD1. This CDR3 has 13 residues. Germline assignment: CDR1 GTSNPN and CDR2 SVGIG (reference sequence). V trimming: 2 bases; J trimming: 5 bases; junction bases outside the gene matches: 3. The full variable domain, rest sourced from reference TRBV30 and TRBJ1-5, is SQTIHQWPATLVQPVGSPLSLECTVEGTSNPNLYWYRQAAGRGLQLLFYSVGIGQISSEVPQNLSASRPQDRQFILSSKKLLLSDSGFYLCAWSIQGDQPQHFGDGTRLSIL.

In DNA, the CDR3 is TGTGCCAGCCTGGCGGGACAGGGACACTATGGCTACACCTTC. Translation gives CASLAGQGHYGYTF. This chain joins TRBV28 and TRBJ1-2; 9 bases align to TRBD1. Trimming removed 8 bases from V and 3 bases from J; junction bases left unmatched: 7. This CDR3 is built from 14 residues. In germline, CDR1 is MDHEN, CDR2 SYDVKM.

This chain uses TRBV29-1 with TRBJ1-1; D not certain. V shed 5 bases and J shed 6 bases, with 7 bases lying between them. Germline assignment: CDR1 SQVTM and CDR2 ANQGSEA. The CDR3 is 10 amino acids. Here the CDR3 DNA reads TGCAGCGTTTTTATCGCTGAAGCTTTCTTT. It translates to CSVFIAEAFF.